The source of this T cell receptor beta chain is a study of T cell clusters in autoimmune cytopenias. Study findings and constraints: The cluster-lack signature was not seen for secondary cytopenia versus chronic lymphocytic leukemia.

Each sample's input was roughly 230 ng genomic DNA, roughly 40,000 genome equivalents. One tube held mixed TRB-A and TRB-B primer pools for touch-down PCR. For each CDR3 protein, TCRdb gives one entry from its re-call of the multiplex PCR reads, without DNA. The record lists some 7,200 distinct CDR3 sequences, of which the ten most abundant hold nearly 10%. CDR1 and CDR2 (germline): SGHTA, FQGNSA. The CDR3 spans 15 residues. Details on this clonotype: Antigen specificity is unknown.

This sample was shared with a second study, whose subject was T cell repertoires in aging, cancer and after chemotherapy. That investigation notes: Over several months to years, re-sampled healthy donor repertoires clearly shared clones.

The rearrangement links TRBV7-2 to TRBJ2-2; TCRdb proposes TRBD2, but this gene call is untestable without DNA. The TCR sequence derives from a human donor in good health. The source material was peripheral blood. The CDR3 loop reads CASSSSGSYTGELFF.